The clone carrying this T cell receptor (beta chain) appeared many times. CDR1 and CDR2 from the germline V gene are SGHTA and FQGNSA. V trimming: 7 bases; J trimming: 2 bases; junction bases outside the gene matches: 5. The CDR3 has 16 amino acids. One entry per CDR3 protein, called by TCRdb with MiXCR from the RT-PCR reads. This sample has almost 700,000 distinct CDR3 sequences, with approximately 15% found just once. The gene calls are TRBV7-2 and TRBJ2-5; TRBD2 aligns across 15 bases. This TCR derives from a female donor in good health, serving as a healthy control. The sequenced sample consisted of memory CD4+ T cells from blood. The CDR3 sequence is CASTLGLAGGQETQYF. Here the CDR3 DNA reads TGTGCCAGCACCTTGGGACTAGCGGGAGGACAAGAGACCCAGTACTTC. The complete variable domain, with remaining parts taken from reference TRBV7-2 and TRBJ2-5, reads GAGVSQSPSNKVTEKGKDVELRCDPISGHTALYWYRQSLGQGLEFLIYFQGNSAPDKSGLPSDRFSAERTGGSVSTLTIQRTQQEDSAVYLCASTLGLAGGQETQYFGPGTRLLVL.